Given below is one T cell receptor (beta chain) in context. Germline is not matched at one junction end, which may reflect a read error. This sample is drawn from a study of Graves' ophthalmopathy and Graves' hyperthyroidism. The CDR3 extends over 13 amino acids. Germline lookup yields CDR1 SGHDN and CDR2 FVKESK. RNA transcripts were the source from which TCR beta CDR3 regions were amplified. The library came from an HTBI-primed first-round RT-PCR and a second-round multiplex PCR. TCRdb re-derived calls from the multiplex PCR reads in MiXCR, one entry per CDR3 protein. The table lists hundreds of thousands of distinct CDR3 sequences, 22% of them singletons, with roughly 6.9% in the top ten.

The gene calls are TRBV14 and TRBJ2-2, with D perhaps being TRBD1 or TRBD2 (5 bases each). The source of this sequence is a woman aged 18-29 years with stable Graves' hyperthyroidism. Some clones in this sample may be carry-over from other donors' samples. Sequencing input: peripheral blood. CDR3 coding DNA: TGTGCCAGCAGCCAAGAGGGTATAGGGGAGCTGTCTTTT. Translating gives CASSQEGIGELSF.